The clone carrying this T cell receptor (beta chain) was detected only a few times. The target antigen is unknown. The protocol attached unique molecular identifiers to individual cDNA molecules. Via MiXCR, TCRdb re-called the 5' RACE reads, giving one row per CDR3 protein. In the table there are fewer than 65,000 distinct CDR3 sequences, around 13% of which are singletons. This entry is derived from a study of early T cells in non-severe SARS-CoV-2 infection. Across the whole study: Sequencing input comprised bulk RNA from unsorted whole blood; chain pairing was not available. Notes on the study in general: Matching with VDJdb favored anti-spike CD8 responses (missing private and CD4 specificities).

Germline V gene data show CDR1 as LGHDT and CDR2 as YNNKEL (reference sequence). Trimming at V came to 0 bases and at J to 5 bases, leaving 4 bases not matched to a gene. The CDR3 loop spans 16 amino acids. The V gene is TRBV3-1, the J gene TRBJ2-1; 10 bases align to TRBD1. The sample was whole blood. The sequence derives from an adult who was a healthcare worker with PCR-confirmed SARS-CoV-2 infection or an uninfected control (not recorded which). CDR3 loop: CASSQEGQGLNNEQFF. DNA for the CDR3: TGTGCCAGCAGCCAAGAGGGACAGGGGCTGAACAATGAGCAGTTCTTC.